These T cell receptor beta chains were read from a single sample in a study of shared clonotypes between healthy human individuals. Some clones are missing from TCRdb's copy, which holds only in-frame ones; the method was immunoSEQ multiplex PCR. The sample shows 550,000 to 700,000 clones, about 80% of them seen only once. Sequenced sample: memory CD4+ T cells sorted from blood. The receptors were gathered from a woman in her thirties in good health. Both conserved end residues are part of each CDR3. Each record gives: V gene, J gene, D gene, clone size, CDR3 protein, CDR3 DNA. D genes are given only for firm matches. Only part of the rows carry a size: once, few, many, or a class if the clone is expanded.

TRBV7-3	TRBJ1-1	NA	NA	CASSSQRDAEAFF	TGTGCCAGCAGCTCACAACGGGACGCAGAAGCTTTCTTT
TRBV30	TRBJ2-2	NA	NA	CAWSSHAGELFF	TGTGCCTGGAGTTCCCACGCAGGGGAGCTGTTTTTT
TRBV18	TRBJ2-7	TRBD1	NA	CASSPGQGFEEQYF	TGTGCCAGCTCCCCGGGACAGGGCTTTGAGGAGCAGTACTTC
TRBV27	TRBJ2-5	TRBD2	NA	CASSLVAGGRFQETQYF	TGTGCCAGCAGTCTCGTGGCGGGAGGGAGATTCCAAGAGACCCAGTACTTC
TRBV19	TRBJ1-2	TRBD1	NA	CASSGQGGYTF	TGTGCCAGCTCAGGACAGGGGGGCTACACCTTC
TRBV7-2	TRBJ1-1	NA	NA	CASSLRPPGTLNTEAFF	TGTGCCAGCAGCTTGCGCCCTCCCGGGACTTTGAACACTGAAGCTTTCTTT
TRBV5-8	TRBJ1-3	NA	NA	CASSLARGDTIYF	TGTGCCAGCAGCTTGGCGCGGGGCGACACCATATATTTT
TRBV19	TRBJ2-5	NA	NA	CASSSSGLPQTQYF	TGTGCCAGTAGTTCCTCGGGACTCCCTCAGACCCAGTACTTC
TRBV5-6	TRBJ2-2	TRBD1	NA	CASSLGQGTGELFF	TGTGCCAGCAGCTTGGGACAGGGTACCGGGGAGCTGTTTTTT
TRBV19	TRBJ1-1	NA	few	CASSPGGLGDTEAFF	TGTGCCAGTAGTCCGGGCGGGCTAGGCGACACTGAAGCTTTCTTT
TRBV29-1	TRBJ1-2	NA	NA	CSAEKSGVKFGYTF	TGCAGCGCTGAGAAATCGGGGGTTAAGTTTGGCTACACCTTC
TRBV19	TRBJ2-5	TRBD2	NA	CASQPPAGGTQYF	TGTGCCAGCCAGCCCCCAGCGGGAGGCACCCAGTACTTC
TRBV7-9	TRBJ2-7	NA	NA	CASSWLGYEQYF	TGTGCCAGCAGCTGGCTGGGTTACGAGCAGTACTTC
TRBV29-1	TRBJ2-2	NA	NA	CSVGHRAGELFF	TGCAGCGTAGGCCACAGGGCCGGGGAGCTGTTTTTT
TRBV6-6	TRBJ1-4	NA	NA	CASREGGGEKLFF	TGTGCCAGCCGGGAGGGGGGGGGTGAAAAACTGTTTTTT
TRBV6-1	TRBJ1-2	NA	NA	CASRVQGLYGYTF	TGTGCCAGCAGGGTACAGGGCCTCTATGGCTACACCTTC
TRBV5-1	TRBJ2-7	NA	NA	CASSLGGLQCF	TGCGCCAGCAGCCTGGGGGGACTCCAGTGCTTC
TRBV10-2	TRBJ2-7	NA	NA	CASRRGGGGNYEQYF	TGCGCCAGCAGGAGGGGTGGAGGAGGGAACTACGAGCAGTACTTC
TRBV2	TRBJ2-3	NA	NA	CASSNGGSTDTQYF	TGTGCCAGCAGTAACGGTGGGAGCACAGATACGCAGTATTTT
TRBV10-3	TRBJ2-7	TRBD2	once	CAISEPGTSGSYEQYF	TGTGCCATCAGTGAGCCTGGGACTAGCGGCTCCTACGAGCAGTACTTC
TRBV18	TRBJ1-1	NA	NA	CASTASSGEAFF	TGTGCCAGTACAGCGTCATCGGGAGAAGCTTTCTTT
TRBV18	TRBJ2-5	NA	few	CASSGWDGQETQYF	TGTGCCAGCTCCGGCTGGGACGGACAAGAGACCCAGTACTTC
TRBV5-1	TRBJ2-1	NA	NA	CASSGSGGAKVLNEQFF	TGCGCCAGCAGCGGTTCAGGTGGGGCGAAGGTTTTGAATGAGCAGTTCTTC
TRBV29-1	TRBJ2-3	NA	NA	CSVEVGNTQYF	TGCAGCGTTGAAGTAGGCAATACGCAGTATTTT
TRBV6-5	TRBJ2-4	NA	few	CASKSQTGSIQYF	TGTGCCAGTAAAAGTCAAACTGGCTCCATTCAGTACTTC
TRBV6-1	TRBJ1-3	NA	NA	CASSDPGGLSGNTIYF	TGTGCCAGCAGTGATCCAGGTGGCCTCTCTGGAAACACCATATATTTT
TRBV6-6	TRBJ1-5	NA	few	CASRFSDQPQHF	TGTGCCAGCAGATTCAGCGATCAGCCCCAGCATTTT
TRBV30	TRBJ2-1	NA	NA	CAWRTPRAGNNEQFF	TGTGCCTGGAGGACCCCCAGGGCGGGGAACAATGAGCAGTTCTTC
TRBV5-1	TRBJ1-6	NA	NA	CASSSGQTISPLHF	TGCGCCAGCAGCTCCGGACAGACGATATCACCCCTCCACTTT
TRBV5-4	TRBJ1-4	TRBD1	few	CASSSGGQANEKLFF	TGTGCCAGCAGCTCGGGGGGACAGGCGAACGAAAAACTGTTTTTT
TRBV9	TRBJ2-7	NA	NA	CASSSSPSAPYEQYF	TGTGCCAGCAGCTCTAGCCCCTCAGCGCCCTACGAGCAGTACTTC
TRBV29-1	TRBJ1-3	NA	many	CSGWAGNTIYF	TGCAGCGGGTGGGCTGGAAACACCATATATTTT
TRBV28	TRBJ2-5	NA	NA	CASSPGGLRETQYF	TGTGCCAGCAGCCCTGGGGGGCTTAGGGAGACCCAGTACTTC
TRBV5-1	TRBJ2-3	NA	few	CASSLGPPASTDTQYF	TGCGCCAGCAGCTTGGGTCCCCCGGCTAGCACAGATACGCAGTATTTT
TRBV9	TRBJ2-3	TRBD2	NA	CASSVVGGRYTDTQYF	TGTGCCAGCAGCGTAGTAGGCGGGAGGTACACAGATACGCAGTATTTT
TRBV28	TRBJ2-5	TRBD2	NA	CASSPAWLAGGQETQYF	TGTGCCAGCAGCCCCGCATGGTTAGCGGGAGGCCAAGAGACCCAGTACTTC
TRBV2	TRBJ1-4	NA	NA	CASSRDDEKLFF	TGTGCCAGCAGCCGGGACGATGAAAAACTGTTTTTT
TRBV4-1	TRBJ2-7	NA	NA	CASSPRGATGNYEQYF	TGCGCCAGCAGCCCCCGGGGGGCCACAGGGAACTACGAGCAGTACTTC
TRBV28	TRBJ2-1	NA	NA	CASRSGNSYNEQFF	TGTGCCAGCAGGTCAGGGAACTCCTACAATGAGCAGTTCTTC
TRBV2	TRBJ2-1	TRBD1	NA	CASNHRDRGGNEQFF	TGTGCCAGCAACCACCGGGACAGGGGAGGCAATGAGCAGTTCTTC
TRBV27	TRBJ2-7	TRBD2	NA	CASSFGTSGAYEQYF	TGTGCCAGCAGTTTCGGGACTAGCGGAGCCTACGAGCAGTACTTC
TRBV28	TRBJ2-7	TRBD2	NA	CASTALASPYEQYF	TGTGCCAGCACCGCACTAGCGTCTCCCTACGAGCAGTACTTC
TRBV27	TRBJ1-1	TRBD1	NA	CASSAGDRGLTEAFF	TGTGCCAGCAGCGCCGGGGACAGGGGGCTCACTGAAGCTTTCTTT